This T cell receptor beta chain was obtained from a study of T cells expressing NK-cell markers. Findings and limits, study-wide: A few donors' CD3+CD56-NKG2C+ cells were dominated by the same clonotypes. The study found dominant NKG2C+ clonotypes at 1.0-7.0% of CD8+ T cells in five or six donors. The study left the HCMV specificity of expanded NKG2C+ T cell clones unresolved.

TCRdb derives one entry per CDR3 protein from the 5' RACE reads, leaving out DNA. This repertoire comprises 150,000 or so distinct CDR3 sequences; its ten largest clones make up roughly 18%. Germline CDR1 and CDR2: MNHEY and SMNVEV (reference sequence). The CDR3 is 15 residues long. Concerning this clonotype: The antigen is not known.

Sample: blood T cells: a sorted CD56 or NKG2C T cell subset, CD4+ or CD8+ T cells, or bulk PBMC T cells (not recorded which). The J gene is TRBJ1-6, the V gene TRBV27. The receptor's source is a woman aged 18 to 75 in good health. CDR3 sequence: CASSPPSSYNSPLHF.